The 23 T cell receptor beta chains in this list originate from one sample, sequenced in a study of blood T cell repertoires in COVID-19. Sequencing was performed with immunoSEQ multiplex PCR; in TCRdb, only in-frame clones are kept and a portion is missing. The table shows some 94,000 clones, with around nine tenths occurring only once. Sequencing was done on a sample of peripheral blood. All receptors come from an older woman with COVID-19, enrolled during active disease.

The rearrangement links TRBV4-3 to TRBJ2-3; D not certain. The V end was cut by 2 bases, the J end by 0 bases, with 18 bases between. This CDR3 contains 18 residues. Germline V CDR1 and CDR2: LGHNA, YSLEER. CDR3 protein: CASSQNSPILKSTDTQYF. The CDR3 DNA reads as TGCGCCAGCAGCCAAAATTCCCCCATTCTAAAAAGCACAGATACGCAGTATTTT.

The genes are TRBV11-2 and TRBJ2-3, with a weak D call TRBD2 (5 bases). CDR1 is SGHAT and CDR2 is FQNNGV in the germline V gene. CDR3 length: 13 residues. Trimming removed 5 bases from V and 4 bases from J, with 10 bases in between. The chain's CDR3 is CASSPVRADTQYF. The CDR3, as DNA: TGTGCCAGCAGCCCGGTGAGGGCAGATACGCAGTATTTT.

The chain carries TRBV25-1 and TRBJ1-1; possible D gene TRBD1, 5 bases. The V and J ends lost 4 bases and 1 base respectively, with 13 bases between them. The CDR3 contains 15 residues. Germline loops: CDR1 MGHDK, CDR2 SYGVNS. The CDR3 DNA follows: TGTGCCAGCAGTGCCCCAGGGAAGGGGAACACTGAAGCTTTCTTT. Protein sequence: CASSAPGKGNTEAFF. Looking up the rest from reference TRBV25-1 and TRBJ1-1 gives the full variable domain: EADIYQTPRYLVIGTGKKITLECSQTMGHDKMYWYQQDPGMELHLIHYSYGVNSTEKGDLSSESTVSRIRTEHFPLTLESARPSHTSQYLCASSAPGKGNTEAFFGQGTRLTVV.

The rearrangement joins TRBV9 to TRBJ2-2; D might be TRBD2 (6 bases). Germline CDR1 reads SGDLS; CDR2 reads YYNGEE. V was cut by 4 bases and J by 4 bases, with 11 bases left in between. The CDR3 totals 14 residues. The CDR3 DNA is TGTGCCAGCAGCCCCACCGGGGGCACCGGGGAGCTGTTTTTT. It is translated as CASSPTGGTGELFF.

The chain couples TRBV5-1 to TRBJ2-2, with TRBD2 matching over 10 bases. Germline V lookup: CDR1 SGHRS, CDR2 YFSETQ. The ends lost 4 bases at V and 5 bases at J; junction bases unmatched: 11. This CDR3 is built from 17 residues. CDR3 sequence (DNA): TGCGCCAGCAGCCCCGGGGCTAGCGGGGGTGTGACCGGGGAGCTGTTTTTT. Protein: CASSPGASGGVTGELFF.

The rearrangement uses TRBV3-1 (or the pseudogene TRBV3-2) and TRBJ2-7; 7 nucleotides line up with TRBD1. The CDR3 is made up of 16 amino acids. V dropped 1 base and J dropped 3; count of bases not matched to a gene: 9. Germline V gene lookup returns CDR1 LGHDT and CDR2 YNNKEL (reference sequence). DNA for the CDR3: TGTGCCAGCAGCCAAGGATTGGCAGGGGGAATCTACGAGCAGTACTTC. It is translated as CASSQGLAGGIYEQYF.

DNA of the CDR3: TGTGCCAGCAGCTTAGCGGCAGGTGGGGCTTTCTTT. Encoded protein: CASSLAAGGAFF. The gene calls are TRBV7-9 and TRBJ1-1; no firm D call. Germline V CDR1 and CDR2: SEHNR, FQNEAQ (reference sequence). The CDR3 consists of 12 residues. V was clipped by 0 bases and J by 11 bases, with 10 bases between them.

The chain employs TRBV9 and TRBJ2-3; perhaps D is TRBD1 or TRBD2 (5 bases each). CDR1 SGDLS and CDR2 YYNGEE come from the germline V gene. Trimming pared 4 bases from V and 1 base from J, leaving 13 bases between. CDR3 length equals 15 residues. Here the CDR3 DNA reads TGTGCCAGCAGCTTAGACAGACTACGCACAGATACGCAGTATTTT. This gives the protein CASSLDRLRTDTQYF. Full variable domain (missing parts from reference TRBV9 and TRBJ2-3): DSGVTQTPKHLITATGQRVTLRCSPRSGDLSVYWYQQSLDQGLQFLIQYYNGEERAKGNILERFSAQQFPDLHSELNLSSLELGDSALYFCASSLDRLRTDTQYFGPGTRLTVL.

The rearrangement links TRBV7-2 to TRBJ2-7, with 12 bases identical to TRBD2. The V segment lost 4 bases and the J segment 3 bases; nucleotides outside the gene matches: 4. The CDR3 consists of 15 residues. Germline V CDR1 and CDR2: SGHTA, FQGNSA. The CDR3 bases are TGTGCCAGCAGCTCCGGACTAGCGGGGTACTACGAGCAGTACTTC. Translation gives CASSSGLAGYYEQYF.

A note on this clone: Different DNA sequences within this sample yield the same CDR3. The V call is TRBV5-1, the J call TRBJ1-4, with D possibly matching TRBD1 (5 bases). This CDR3 spans 14 amino acids. The germline CDR1 and CDR2 sequences are SGHRS and YFSETQ. V dropped 4 bases and J dropped 8 bases, with 15 bases sitting between them. CDR3 sequence: CASSLGQGGEKLFF. CDR3 nucleotides: TGCGCCAGCAGCCTCGGGCAGGGCGGAGAAAAACTGTTTTTT.

This clone occurred once. The V and J genes are TRBV7-8 and TRBJ2-3; D is ambiguous. V lost 7 bases and J lost 2, with 7 bases in between. CDR1 and CDR2 from the germline V gene are SGHVS and FQNEAQ. This CDR3 is built from 12 residues. The CDR3 reads CASTSDTDTQYF. In nucleotides, the CDR3 is TGTGCCAGCACCTCAGACACAGATACGCAGTATTTT.

This rearrangement joins TRBV18 to TRBJ2-2; 9 bases are a match to TRBD1. Germline V gene lookup returns CDR1 KGHSH and CDR2 LQKENI. This CDR3 is 16 amino acids long. V shed 0 bases and J 6 bases; nucleotides not matched to a gene: 5. The DNA of the CDR3 is TGTGCCAGCTCACCACCCGGACAGGGGATCGCCGGGGAGCTGTTTTTT. It codes for CASSPPGQGIAGELFF.

This chain joins TRBV27 and TRBJ1-2; D perhaps matches TRBD1 (5 bases). The CDR3 totals 13 residues. Germline V gene sequence: CDR1 MNHEY, CDR2 SMNVEV (reference sequence). V dropped 5 bases and J dropped 8 bases, with 15 bases sitting between them. The chain's CDR3 is CASSPRASWGYTF. CDR3 sequence (DNA): TGTGCCAGCAGTCCCAGGGCCTCCTGGGGCTACACCTTC.

J is TRBJ1-6 and V is TRBV6-1; possibly TRBD1 for D (5 bases). The V gene's germline CDR1 is MNHNS and CDR2 SASEGT. The CDR3 totals 13 residues. Trimming removed 3 bases from V and 10 bases from J, with 10 bases in between. The CDR3 loop reads CASSDQTASPLHF. The DNA of the CDR3 is TGTGCCAGCAGTGATCAGACAGCCTCACCCCTCCACTTT.

The chain is built from TRBV6-6 and TRBJ1-2, with TRBD1 matching over 10 bases. The CDR3 loop spans 13 amino acids. The germline V gene has CDR1 MNHNY and CDR2 SVGAGI (reference sequence). Trimming at V came to 6 bases and at J to 8 bases, leaving 6 bases not matched to a gene. CDR3 amino acids: CASSAGQGLGYTF. Here the CDR3 DNA reads TGTGCCAGCAGCGCGGGACAGGGGTTAGGCTACACCTTC.

The chain is built from TRBV29-1 and TRBJ2-5, with TRBD1 identical over 7 bases. This CDR3 contains 13 residues. Germline CDR1 is SQVTM and CDR2 is ANQGSEA. Unmatched junction bases numbered 7, after V lost 8 bases and J lost 1 base. The CDR3 bases are TGCAGCTCTGGGGGACAGTTCCAAGAGACCCAGTACTTC. Its translation: CSSGGQFQETQYF.

The chain joins TRBV6-2 or TRBV6-3 to TRBJ2-7, with unresolved D. Trimming removed 5 bases at V and 0 bases at J, with 5 bases between. This CDR3 spans 12 amino acids. Germline V lookup: CDR1 MNHEY, CDR2 SVGEGT. CDR3 region: CASSLSSYEQYF. The CDR3 coding sequence is TGTGCCAGCAGTCTCAGCTCCTACGAGCAGTACTTC.

The sample holds a few counts of this clone. V gene TRBV3-1 (or the pseudogene TRBV3-2) combines with J gene TRBJ1-2; 8 nucleotides agree with TRBD1. The J segment lost 4 bases and the V segment lost 3 bases, leaving 7 bases of the junction unmatched. This CDR3 has 15 amino acids. CDR1 and CDR2 from the germline V gene are LGHDT and YNNKEL (reference sequence). CDR3 in amino acids: CASSHSAGGSYGYTF. CDR3 in DNA: TGTGCCAGCAGCCACAGTGCAGGGGGCTCCTATGGCTACACCTTC.

The J gene is TRBJ1-4, the V gene TRBV27; D gene ambiguous. Germline lookup yields CDR1 MNHEY and CDR2 SMNVEV (reference sequence). The V end lost 6 bases, the J end lost 5 bases, and 16 bases lay between the germline ends. CDR3 length equals 15 residues. This chain's CDR3 is CASRWHGGSNEKLFF. DNA of the CDR3: TGTGCCAGCAGATGGCACGGTGGGAGCAATGAAAAACTGTTTTTT.

The chain is built from TRBV7-2 and TRBJ2-1; 11 nucleotides match TRBD2. Germline trimming cut 5 bases from V and 4 bases from J; bases unmatched to any gene: 4. The CDR3 runs 15 residues. In germline, CDR1 is SGHTA, CDR2 FQGNSA. The CDR3 here is CASSISSGGYNEQFF. The CDR3 DNA is TGTGCCAGCAGCATCTCTAGCGGGGGGTACAATGAGCAGTTCTTC.

CDR3 nucleotides: TGTGCCAGTAGTATAGGAACTGAGTGGGAGCTGTTTTTT. Its translation: CASSIGTEWELFF. The rearrangement uses TRBV19 and TRBJ2-2; D ambiguous. The length of the CDR3 is 13 residues. V shed 1 base and J shed 9 bases, with 9 bases lying between them. The germline V gene has CDR1 LNHDA and CDR2 SQIVND (reference sequence).

The gene calls are TRBV4-3 and TRBJ1-2, with TRBD1 matching 8 bases. The CDR3 loop spans 18 amino acids. Unmatched junction bases numbered 13, after V lost 1 base and J lost 3 bases. Germline V gene sequence: CDR1 LGHNA, CDR2 YSLEER. The CDR3 loop reads CASSQGLPGQGGYYGYTF. In DNA, the CDR3 is TGCGCCAGCAGCCAAGGTCTACCTGGACAGGGAGGTTACTATGGCTACACCTTC.

Turning to this clone: The sample carries other DNA sequences with the same CDR3. This rearrangement joins TRBV2 to TRBJ2-2, with D possibly TRBD2 on 6 matching bases. V was clipped by 4 bases and J by 5 bases, with 17 bases between them. Germline V CDR1 and CDR2: SNHLY, FYNNEI. The CDR3 runs 16 residues. CDR3 loop: CASSVLRGGGTGELFF. The CDR3 nucleotides are TGTGCCAGCAGTGTTTTAAGAGGTGGGGGGACCGGGGAGCTGTTTTTT.